The following is a T cell receptor (beta chain) sequence with its context. These data originate in a study of technical replicates of blood from several donors. Generated by immunoSEQ multiplex PCR, the TCRdb table keeps only in-frame clones and is missing some. The sample lists 70,000 to 95,000 clones; around 95% were seen once. CDR3 length: 15 residues. Germline values: CDR1 MNHNS, CDR2 SASEGT. V gave up 7 bases and J gave up 4 bases; unmatched junction bases: 9. V gene TRBV6-1 combines with J gene TRBJ1-2, with 10 bases matching TRBD1. Sequences were obtained from T cells isolated from PBMCs. This receptor was taken from a human donor in good health. The CDR3 loop reads CASIKGQGVAYGYTF. As DNA, the CDR3 is TGTGCCAGCATCAAAGGACAGGGGGTGGCCTATGGCTACACCTTC.